The 25 T cell receptor beta chains reported below all come from one sample, sequenced in a study of CD8 T cells in Susac syndrome. After extraction with the RNeasy kit, about 0.45 to 1 ug of the RNA was reverse transcribed using random hexamers. TCRdb re-analysed the immunoSEQ multiplex PCR reads in MiXCR, keeping a single row per CDR3 protein. The sample holds 150,000 to 200,000 distinct CDR3 sequences, approximately 93% seen once. The sample taken for sequencing was CD4+ T cells from PBMCs. All receptors come from a human donor with multiple sclerosis.

The CDR3 DNA is TGTGCCAGCAGCCCAGGGCCCGGGGAGCTGTTTTTT. Protein: CASSPGPGELFF. The rearrangement uses TRBV11-2 and TRBJ2-2; a possible D gene is TRBD1 (5 bases). Trimming shortened V by 5 bases and J by 6 bases, and 7 bases separated the two germline ends. The CDR3 is 12 residues long. Germline CDR1 SGHAT, CDR2 FQNNGV.

J is TRBJ1-1 and V is TRBV5-1; D perhaps matches TRBD1 (6 bases). Trimming took off 1 base at V and 1 base at J, with 11 bases between the two ends. Germline-derived CDR1 and CDR2 are SGHRS and YFSETQ. The CDR3 consists of 15 residues. The CDR3 DNA sequence: TGCGCCAGCAGCTTGAACGGGGGCGGGAACACTGAAGCTTTCTTT. Residues: CASSLNGGGNTEAFF.

The chain has TRBV5-1 and TRBJ2-7; no reliable D call. Germline V lookup: CDR1 SGHRS, CDR2 YFSETQ. Trimming took 3 bases from V and 4 from J, leaving 8 bases between them. This CDR3 has 12 amino acids. The CDR3: CASSYDGYEQYF. The CDR3 DNA is TGCGCCAGCAGCTATGACGGTTACGAGCAGTACTTC.

This chain uses TRBV6-2 or TRBV6-3 with TRBJ2-5; a possible D gene is TRBD1 (6 bases). The germline gives CDR1 MNHEY, CDR2 SVGEGT. The CDR3 is 13 residues long. The V and J ends lost 2 bases and 3 bases respectively, with 7 bases between them. The CDR3 region has the DNA TGTGCCAGCAGTTACAGGACAGAAGAGACCCAGTACTTC. Protein: CASSYRTEETQYF.

This sequence joins TRBV12-5 and TRBJ2-1, with D perhaps matching TRBD2 (6 bases). The germline gives CDR1 LGHNT, CDR2 FRNRAP. CDR3 length: 14 amino acids. The V end lost 1 base, the J end lost 10 bases, and 14 bases lay between the germline ends. The CDR3 reads CASGLGASEGEQFF. CDR3 nucleotides: TGTGCTAGTGGTTTGGGGGCTTCGGAGGGGGAGCAGTTCTTC.

J is TRBJ2-7 and V is TRBV6-6; 8 bases fit TRBD1. This CDR3 has 14 residues. Germline V gene sequence: CDR1 MNHNY, CDR2 SVGAGI (reference sequence). The trim removed 2 bases at V and 6 bases at J, leaving 6 bases unmatched. CDR3 coding DNA: TGTGCCAGCAGTTACCGACTGGACAGGGTCGAGCAGTACTTC. Translating gives CASSYRLDRVEQYF.

This clonotype was seen more than once but under ten times. The chain links TRBV19 to TRBJ1-1, with 8 bases aligning to TRBD1. The V gene end was trimmed by 7 bases and the J gene end by 4 bases; junction bases not matched to a gene: 17. Germline values: CDR1 LNHDA, CDR2 SQIVND (reference sequence). CDR3 length equals 17 residues. Here the CDR3 reads CASTKAQSGQVLTEAFF. CDR3 nucleotides: TGTGCCAGTACCAAAGCCCAATCGGGACAGGTCCTCACTGAAGCTTTCTTT.

This sequence joins TRBV5-5 and TRBJ2-7; no firm D call. CDR3 length: 12 amino acids. V was pared by 2 bases and J by 3 bases, with 6 bases between. Germline V gene sequence: CDR1 SGHKS, CDR2 YYEKEE (reference sequence). The chain's CDR3 is CASSFTGYEQYF. CDR3 sequence (DNA): TGTGCCAGCAGCTTTACGGGCTACGAGCAGTACTTC. Variable domain in full (rest from reference TRBV5-5 and TRBJ2-7): DAGVTQSPTHLIKTRGQQVTLRCSPISGHKSVSWYQQVLGQGPQFIFQYYEKEERGRGNFPDRFSARQFPNYSSELNVNALLLGDSALYLCASSFTGYEQYFGPGTRLTVT.

The CDR3 is CASSLFTGRNTEAFF. The CDR3 coding sequence is TGTGCCAGCAGTTTATTTACAGGGAGAAACACTGAAGCTTTCTTT. The chain carries TRBV28 and TRBJ1-1; tentative D call: TRBD1 (6 bases). The CDR3 spans 15 residues. Trimming stripped 1 base from V and 2 bases from J, with 11 bases between. Germline V gene data show CDR1 as MDHEN and CDR2 as SYDVKM.

The chain joins TRBV3-1 to TRBJ1-2; D perhaps matches TRBD1 (6 bases). The V and J ends lost 4 bases and 5 bases respectively, with 11 bases between them. The CDR3 is 13 amino acids. CDR1 and CDR2 from the germline V gene are LGHDT and YNNKEL (reference sequence). The CDR3 region has the DNA TGTGCCAGCAGCCGAGGGGGTGAATATGGCTACACCTTC. It specifies CASSRGGEYGYTF.

The chain uses TRBV29-1 and TRBJ2-5, with D perhaps matching TRBD1 (6 bases). This CDR3 has 13 residues. Per germline, CDR1 SQVTM and CDR2 ANQGSEA. Trimming cost V 7 bases and J 5 bases, with 17 bases left between them. Here the CDR3 DNA reads TGCAGCGCGGCTAGGACAGAGCGGGAGACCCAGTACTTC. Its protein is CSAARTERETQYF. Based on the CDR3 plus reference TRBV29-1 and TRBJ2-5, the full variable domain is SAVISQKPSRDICQRGTSLTIQCQVDSQVTMMFWYRQQPGQSLTLIATANQGSEATYESGFVIDKFPISRPNLTFSTLTVSNMSPEDSSIYLCSAARTERETQYFGPGTRLLVL.

The CDR3: CASSPLGYGYTF. The DNA for the CDR3 is TGTGCCAGCAGCCCTCTGGGGTATGGCTACACCTTC. The chain carries TRBV28 and TRBJ1-2; D ambiguous. Trimming took 6 bases from V and 5 from J, leaving 10 bases between them. Germline V gene lookup returns CDR1 MDHEN and CDR2 SYDVKM. The CDR3 totals 12 residues.

The CDR3 bases are TGCAGTGCTAGTGGGCTAGCGGGATTTGCCGGGGAGCTGTTTTTT. Translation: CSASGLAGFAGELFF. This sequence joins TRBV20-1 and TRBJ2-2; 9 positions agree with TRBD2. J lost 6 bases, V lost 3 bases, and 8 bases had no gene match. This CDR3 contains 15 residues. The germline V gene encodes CDR1 DFQATT and CDR2 SNEGSKA (reference sequence).

This clonotype was found once. J is TRBJ1-5 and V is TRBV4-2; no clear D. Germline-derived CDR1 and CDR2 are LGHNA and YNFKEQ. V was trimmed by 3 bases and J by 6 bases, leaving 9 bases between them. The CDR3 loop spans 13 amino acids. CDR3 bases: TGTGCCAGCAGCCATGGAGGAGGTCAGCCCCAGCATTTT. Its protein product is CASSHGGGQPQHF.

The rearrangement uses TRBV27 and TRBJ2-2, with D possibly TRBD2 on 5 matching bases. The CDR3 is 14 residues long. Trimming took 7 bases from V and 5 from J, leaving 14 bases between them. From germline, CDR1 is MNHEY and CDR2 SMNVEV (reference sequence). Here the CDR3 DNA reads TGTGCCAGCAAACTCGGGGAAATTACCGGGGAGCTGTTTTTT. Residues: CASKLGEITGELFF.

The chain has TRBV9 and TRBJ2-3, with 7 nucleotides matching TRBD2. V was pared by 3 bases and J by 2 bases, with 6 bases of the junction left unmatched. The CDR3 is 15 amino acids. From germline, CDR1 is SGDLS and CDR2 YYNGEE. The CDR3 DNA reads TGTGCCAGCAGCGGATCGGGGGGTTCCACAGATACGCAGTATTTT. Translation gives CASSGSGGSTDTQYF.

This clonotype was counted a single time. The chain employs TRBV24-1 and TRBJ2-3; D is uncertain. Germline CDR1 reads KGHDR; CDR2 reads SFDVKD. Trimming removed 3 bases at V and 3 bases at J, with 9 bases between. CDR3 size: 14 residues. In nucleotides, the CDR3 is TGTGCCACCAGTGATCGGATTAGGACAGATACGCAGTATTTT. Protein product: CATSDRIRTDTQYF.

The gene calls are TRBV12-3 or TRBV12-4 and TRBJ2-3; D possibly corresponds to TRBD2 (5 bases). Between the trimmed V and J ends, which lost 8 bases and 6 bases, there was a span of 18 bases. The CDR3 totals 14 residues. Here the CDR3 DNA reads TGTGCCAGCCGGGATCTGATCCTTACGGATACGCAGTATTTT. This translates into CASRDLILTDTQYF.

The chain combines TRBV5-4 with TRBJ2-1; 9 bases line up with TRBD2. V gave up 0 bases and J gave up 14 bases; unmatched junction bases: 6. CDR3 size: 13 residues. The germline CDR1 and CDR2 sequences are SGHNT and YYREEE (reference sequence). The CDR3 sequence: CASSLGAGGPKFF. CDR3 sequence (DNA): TGTGCCAGCAGCTTGGGGGCGGGAGGGCCCAAGTTCTTC.

The DNA of the CDR3 is TGCAGTGCTCCCCCGAACATCAGAATAAACACTGAAGCTTTCTTT. It is translated as CSAPPNIRINTEAFF. J is TRBJ1-1 and V is TRBV20-1; D ambiguous. From germline, CDR1 is DFQATT and CDR2 SNEGSKA (reference sequence). V was shortened by 5 bases and J by 2 bases, with 18 bases between the two germline ends. CDR3 size: 15 residues.

This sequence joins TRBV11-1 and TRBJ2-1; the D is unclear. V was shortened by 8 bases and J by 3 bases, with 8 bases between the two germline ends. The germline V gene has CDR1 SGHAT and CDR2 FQDESV (reference sequence). This CDR3 contains 12 residues. The CDR3 DNA sequence: TGTGCCAGCGGAGTCAACTACAATGAGCAGTTCTTC. Its translation: CASGVNYNEQFF.

The rearrangement joins TRBV9 to TRBJ2-1; 7 bases agree with TRBD1. Germline trimming cut 0 bases from V and 7 bases from J; bases unmatched to any gene: 10. Germline values: CDR1 SGDLS, CDR2 YYNGEE. The CDR3 totals 16 residues. The CDR3 DNA sequence: TGTGCCAGCAGCGTAGCCCCCACACAGGGGTATAATGAGCAGTTCTTC. Translation gives CASSVAPTQGYNEQFF.

With regard to this clonotype: Germline and junction disagree at one end, which may indicate a read error. The chain employs TRBV16 and TRBJ2-1; possibly TRBD2 for D (7 bases). In germline, CDR1 is KGHSY, CDR2 FQNENV. The CDR3 totals 17 residues. The CDR3 sequence: CASSLEGGNPSHNEQFF. The CDR3 DNA is TGTGCCAGCAGCTTGGAGGGGGGGAACCCCTCCCACAATGAGCAGTTCTTC.

The V call is TRBV3-1, the J call TRBJ1-1; D not certain. Trimming removed 0 bases at V and 6 bases at J, with 17 bases between. In germline, CDR1 is LGHDT, CDR2 YNNKEL (reference sequence). This CDR3 region has 16 residues. The DNA of the CDR3 is TGTGCCAGCAGCCAAGACATGAGTACTTCTCCCTCTGAAGCTTTCTTT. This gives the protein CASSQDMSTSPSEAFF.

The V gene is TRBV9, the J gene TRBJ2-1, with D perhaps assigned TRBD1 or TRBD2 (6 bases each). The germline V gene has CDR1 SGDLS and CDR2 YYNGEE. Trimming removed 7 bases from V and 0 bases from J, with 14 bases in between. This CDR3 region has 15 residues. The CDR3 reads CASSGGGSSYNEQFF. For the CDR3, the DNA is TGTGCCAGCTCCGGAGGGGGAAGCTCCTACAATGAGCAGTTCTTC.